This TCR beta chain was captured by sequencing in a study of blood T cells in healthy people across ages. This clonotype has just a few counts. An end of the junction does not agree with germline; a read error may underlie this. Next came a second PCR, run for about 6 to 11 cycles, which used a sample-barcoded 5' primer along with a J-beta primer mix. TCRdb processed the 5' RACE reads anew with MiXCR; each CDR3 protein has one entry. The profile shows roughly 800,000 distinct CDR3 sequences, around a quarter of them singletons. CDR1 is SGHDN, CDR2 FVKESK, per germline. The CDR3 consists of 14 residues. These same records also appear under a second study, on T cells of mothers and their children. That paper states: Donors comprised three healthy Caucasian mothers plus their six children.

This sequence joins TRBV14 and TRBJ1-1, with D hard to call. The sequencing input was blood. The TCR originated in a boy between 10 and 17 years old in good health. CDR3 loop: CASSQVAMNTEAFF. In nucleotides, the CDR3 is TGTGCCAGCAGCCAAGTTGCAATGAACACCGAAGCTTTCTTT. Full variable domain (missing parts from reference TRBV14 and TRBJ1-1): EAGVTQFPSHSVIEKGQTVTLRCDPISGHDNLYWYRRVMGKEIKFLLHFVKESKQDESGMPNNRFLAERTGGTYSTLKVQPAELEDSGVYFCASSQVAMNTEAFFGQGTRLTVV.